A selection of T cell receptor beta chains follows, all from one sample in a study of a mutant IDH1 vaccine in newly diagnosed glioma. Clones were sequenced by immunoSEQ multiplex PCR, and TCRdb holds only the in-frame ones, with some missing. Found here are around 40,000 clones, 84% of them singletons; the top ten hold about 2%. These receptors lack a known antigen. The sample in question was PBMCs, obtained from a glioma patient whose treatment included an IDH1 peptide vaccine. These receptors originate from a man aged 35 to 55 with glioma. Each CDR3 is given with its conserved first and last residue. The D gene is left open where the match is weak. Not every row has a clone size; where given, it reads once, few, many or a size class.

j_call | d_call | v_call | clone_size | cdr3_aa | cdr3_nt
TRBJ1-5 | . | TRBV18 | . | CASSPQGNRYNQPQHF | TGTGCCAGCTCACCACAGGGAAACAGATACAATCAGCCCCAGCATTTT
TRBJ1-5 | . | TRBV12-2 | . | CASRANRDRVFVPQHF | TGTGCAAGTCGCGCAAACCGGGACAGGGTCTTCGTGCCCCAGCATTTT
TRBJ2-1 | . | TRBV20-1 | . | CSYGGNNEQFF | TGCTCTTATGGGGGGAACAATGAGCAGTTCTTC
TRBJ2-5 | . | TRBV10-3 | . | CAITSGGGPAETQYF | TGTGCCATCACTTCGGGGGGCGGTCCTGCAGAGACCCAGTACTTC
TRBJ2-1 | TRBD2 | TRBV5-1 | . | CASSPQLAGVGNEQFF | TGCGCCAGCAGCCCCCAACTAGCGGGAGTAGGAAATGAGCAGTTCTTC
TRBJ1-1 | . | TRBV4-1 | . | CASSPTGMNTEAFF | TGCGCCAGCAGCCCCACAGGGATGAACACTGAAGCTTTCTTT
TRBJ1-2 | . | TRBV9 | . | CASSLLSNYGYTF | TGTGCCAGCAGCTTATTATCTAACTATGGCTACACCTTC
TRBJ2-1 | . | TRBV12-5 | once | CASAPEGSYNEQFF | TGTGCTAGTGCTCCGGAGGGCTCCTACAATGAGCAGTTCTTC
TRBJ2-7 | TRBD2 | TRBV11-2 | . | CASSFLIAGAVGYEQYF | TGTGCCAGCAGCTTCCTAATAGCGGGAGCGGTCGGGTACGAGCAGTACTTC
TRBJ1-2 | TRBD1 | TRBV2 | . | CASSEEGQGFGYTF | TGTGCCAGCAGTGAGGAGGGACAGGGGTTTGGCTACACCTTC
TRBJ2-7 | . | TRBV4-3 | medium-sized | CASSQVSGASYEQYF | TGCGCCAGCAGCCAAGTTTCGGGCGCCTCCTACGAGCAGTACTTC
TRBJ1-5 | TRBD1 | TRBV4-2 | . | CASSQTTGGDQPQHF | TGTGCCAGCAGCCAAACGACAGGGGGTGACCAGCCCCAGCATTTT
TRBJ1-5 | . | TRBV28 | . | CASSDGPGVGNQPQHF | TGTGCCAGCAGTGATGGTCCAGGGGTAGGCAATCAGCCCCAGCATTTT
TRBJ1-5 | TRBD1 | TRBV2 | . | CASSDRGSSNQPQHF | TGTGCCAGCAGTGACAGGGGGAGCAGCAATCAGCCCCAGCATTTT
TRBJ2-3 | . | TRBV4-2 | few | CASSPYGGGRSTDTQYF | TGTGCCAGCAGCCCATACGGCGGAGGCAGAAGCACAGATACGCAGTATTTT
TRBJ2-3 | . | TRBV19 | . | CASRRTGRTDTQYF | TGTGCCAGTAGACGAACAGGGCGCACAGATACGCAGTATTTT
TRBJ2-2 | . | TRBV5-1 | few | CASSLRQQTGELFF | TGCGCCAGCAGCTTGCGACAGCAGACCGGGGAGCTGTTTTTT
TRBJ1-1 | . | TRBV27 | few | CASSLKTEVSEAFF | TGTGCCAGCAGTTTAAAAACGGAGGTGAGTGAAGCTTTCTTT
TRBJ2-7 | . | TRBV10-2 | . | CASSEGPSTQYF | TGCGCCAGCAGTGAAGGACCCAGCACGCAGTACTTC
TRBJ1-1 | . | TRBV5-6 | few | CASSLLPNTEAFF | TGTGCCAGCAGCCTATTACCGAACACTGAAGCTTTCTTT
TRBJ1-1 | . | TRBV4-1 | . | CASSQEGGISMNTEAFF | TGCGCCAGCAGCCAAGAGGGCGGTATCTCTATGAACACTGAAGCTTTCTTT
TRBJ2-5 | . | TRBV7-8 | . | CASSRPRGQIQETQYF | TGTGCCAGCAGCCGACCGCGGGGACAGATCCAAGAGACCCAGTACTTC